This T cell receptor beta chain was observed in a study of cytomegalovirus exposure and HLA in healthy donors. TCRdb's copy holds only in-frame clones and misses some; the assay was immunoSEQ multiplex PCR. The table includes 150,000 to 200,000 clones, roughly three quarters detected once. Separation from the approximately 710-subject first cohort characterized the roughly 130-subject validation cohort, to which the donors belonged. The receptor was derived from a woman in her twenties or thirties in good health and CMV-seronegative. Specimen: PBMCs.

CDR3 amino acids: CASKLGTGYGYTF. For the CDR3, the DNA is TGTGCCAGCAAGTTGGGTACAGGCTATGGCTACACCTTC. The V gene is TRBV6-5, the J gene TRBJ1-2, with D possibly TRBD1 on 5 matching bases. Looked up from germline, CDR1 is MNHEY and CDR2 is SVGAGI. The CDR3 covers 13 residues. V was cut by 7 bases and J by 4 bases, with 13 bases left in between.